The T cell receptor (beta chain) described here comes from a study of T cell clonality in common variable immunodeficiency. Study-level points and caveats: Fewer deletions and N-nucleotide insertions were reportedly seen in common variable immunodeficiency TCR beta sequences.

Profiling relied on immunoSEQ multiplex PCR, and the TCRdb table lists in-frame clones only, not all of them. The sample offers about 35,000 clones and no singletons, the top ten holding approximately 3.6%. Germline values: CDR1 SGHNT, CDR2 YYREEE (reference sequence). This CDR3 contains 16 residues. Trimming at V came to 1 base and at J to 8 bases, leaving 7 bases not matched to a gene. Concerning this clone itself: What it recognizes is unknown. The read ends 3 residues before the CDR3 terminus; that terminus is restored from the germline J gene.

This chain links TRBV5-4 with TRBJ2-1, with TRBD2 matching 12 bases. This receptor was taken from a person aged 18 to 75 in good health. Sequences were obtained from peripheral blood mononuclear cells. The CDR3 loop is CASSLRLAGVEDEQFF. Incomplete CDR3 DNA: TGTGCCAGCAGCTTGCGACTAGCGGGAGTTGAAGATGAG.